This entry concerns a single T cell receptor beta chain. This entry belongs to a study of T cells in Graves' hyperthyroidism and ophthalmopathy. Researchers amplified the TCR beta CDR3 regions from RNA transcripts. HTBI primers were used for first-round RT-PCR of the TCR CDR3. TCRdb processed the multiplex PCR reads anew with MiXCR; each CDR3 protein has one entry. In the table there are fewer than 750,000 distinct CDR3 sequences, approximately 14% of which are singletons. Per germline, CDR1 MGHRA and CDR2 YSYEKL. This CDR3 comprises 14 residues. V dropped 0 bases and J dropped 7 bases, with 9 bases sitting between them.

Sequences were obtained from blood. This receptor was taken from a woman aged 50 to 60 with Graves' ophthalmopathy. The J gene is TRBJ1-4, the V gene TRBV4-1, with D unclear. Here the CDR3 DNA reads TGCGCCAGCAGCCAAGATATTTTCGGTGAAAAACTGTTTTTT. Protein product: CASSQDIFGEKLFF.